This T cell receptor beta chain was captured by sequencing in a study of shared clonotypes between healthy human individuals. The assay was immunoSEQ multiplex PCR, and TCRdb's table has in-frame clones only and misses some. The sample contains about 2.1 million clones, 90% to 95% of which appear only once. Trimming took off 1 base at V and 1 base at J, with 12 bases between the two ends. Germline-derived CDR1 and CDR2 are LGHNT and FRNRAP. CDR3 length equals 16 residues. CD45RO-negative, CCR7-selected cells formed the naive CD8 fraction, which excluded terminally differentiated effector memory CD45RA+ cells.

The J gene is TRBJ2-3, the V gene TRBV12-5; D remains unclear. This receptor was taken from a man between 18 and 35 years old in good health. Some clones in this sample may be carry-over from other donors' samples. Sequencing input: naive CD8+ T cells from PBMCs. CDR3 nucleotide sequence: TGTGCTAGTGGTTTGGCGACGAGGTGGGGCACAGATACGCAGTATTTT. It specifies CASGLATRWGTDTQYF.